This TCR beta chain was recovered during a study of cytomegalovirus exposure and HLA in healthy donors. CDR3 length: 14 residues. V shed 4 bases, J shed 3 bases, and the junction held 6 bases outside the gene matches. CDR1 is KGHSH, CDR2 LQKENI, per germline. Primers included in the PCR were 60 Vbeta and 13 Jbeta primers. The assay was immunoSEQ multiplex PCR, and TCRdb's table has in-frame clones only and misses some. The table includes around 93,000 clones, about 78% detected once. Material: PBMCs. The source of this sequence is a woman aged 40 to 50 in good health and CMV-seronegative. The chain joins TRBV18 to TRBJ2-7; 7 bases are a match to TRBD1. The CDR3 loop reads CASSQGQVDYEQYF. The CDR3 nucleotides are TGTGCCAGCTCACAAGGACAGGTGGACTACGAGCAGTACTTC.